This T cell receptor (beta chain) was identified during a study of T-cell memory formation after mild COVID-19. Study-level findings and limits: Researchers found some responding clones in pre-infection memory, a sign that cross-reactive memory joined.

MiXCR, applied by TCRdb to the 5' RACE reads, yields one record per CDR3 protein. The repertoire holds 300,000 to 350,000 distinct CDR3 sequences, with roughly an eighth as singletons. Note on this clonotype: Its target is unknown.

The trim removed 1 base at V and 5 bases at J, leaving 3 bases unmatched. Germline CDR1 reads MGHRA; CDR2 reads YSYEKL. This CDR3 region has 15 residues. The V and J genes are TRBV4-1 and TRBJ2-5, with 11 bases identical to TRBD2. The sequencing sample was made of PBMCs or a T cell subset sorted from them (not recorded which). The source of this sequence is a man in his late teens or twenties who had mild COVID-19 (a few samples of this study predate the infection). Cell type and time point are not known. The CDR3 sequence: CASSQAGLAVETQYF. The CDR3 region has the DNA TGCGCCAGCAGCCAAGCGGGACTAGCGGTTGAGACCCAGTACTTC.